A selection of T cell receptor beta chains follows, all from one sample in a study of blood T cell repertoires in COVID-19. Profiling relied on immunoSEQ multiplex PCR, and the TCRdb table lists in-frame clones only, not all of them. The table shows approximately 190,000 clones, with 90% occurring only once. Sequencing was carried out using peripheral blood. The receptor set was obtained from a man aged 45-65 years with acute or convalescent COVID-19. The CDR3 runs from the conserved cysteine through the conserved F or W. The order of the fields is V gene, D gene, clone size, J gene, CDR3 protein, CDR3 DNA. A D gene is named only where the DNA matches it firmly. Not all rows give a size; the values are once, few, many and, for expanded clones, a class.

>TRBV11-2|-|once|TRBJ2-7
CASSGGAGQNSYEQYF
TGTGCCAGCAGCGGGGGAGCTGGACAGAACTCCTACGAGCAGTACTTC
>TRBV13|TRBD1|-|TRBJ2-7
CASSPTGTGGYEQYF
TGTGCCAGCAGCCCCACCGGGACAGGGGGCTACGAGCAGTACTTC
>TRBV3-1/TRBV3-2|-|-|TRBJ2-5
CASSQATVPQETQYF
TGTGCCAGCAGCCAAGCTACAGTACCTCAAGAGACCCAGTACTTC
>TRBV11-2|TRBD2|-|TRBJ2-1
CASSLGGLAGVVPTMSRFF
TGTGCCAGCAGCTTAGGGGGACTAGCGGGAGTCGTACCTACAATGTCGCGGTTCTTC
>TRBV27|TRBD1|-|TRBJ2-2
CASRIRDRGTGELFF
TGTGCCAGCAGGATTCGGGACAGAGGGACCGGGGAGCTGTTTTTT
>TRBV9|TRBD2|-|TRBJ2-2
CASSETSGVNTGELFF
TGTGCCAGCAGCGAGACTAGCGGGGTAAACACCGGGGAGCTGTTTTTT
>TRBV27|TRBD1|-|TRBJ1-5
CASSLTGAQPQHF
TGTGCCAGCAGTTTGACAGGGGCTCAGCCCCAGCATTTT
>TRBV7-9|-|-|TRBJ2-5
CASNDRQQETQYF
TGTGCCAGCAACGACAGACAGCAAGAGACCCAGTACTTC
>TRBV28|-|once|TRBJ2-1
CASRPGGGPQFF
TGTGCCAGCAGGCCTGGGGGCGGCCCCCAGTTCTTC
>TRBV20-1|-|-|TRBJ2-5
CSAWRETQYF
TGCAGTGCATGGAGAGAGACCCAGTACTTC
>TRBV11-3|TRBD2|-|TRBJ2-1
CASSSSGSSYNEQFF
TGTGCCAGCAGCTCCAGCGGGAGCTCCTACAATGAGCAGTTCTTC
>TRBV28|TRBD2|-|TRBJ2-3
CASQREGGGTDTQYF
TGTGCCAGCCAGCGGGAGGGTGGGGGAACAGATACGCAGTATTTT
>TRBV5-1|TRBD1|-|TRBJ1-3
CASSLGQGEINTIYF
TGCGCCAGCAGCTTGGGACAGGGGGAAATAAACACCATATATTTT
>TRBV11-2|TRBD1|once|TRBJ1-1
CASSAQGAYTEAFF
TGTGCCAGCAGCGCACAGGGGGCTTACACTGAAGCTTTCTTT
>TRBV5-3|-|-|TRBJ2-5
CARSRTLQGGKETQYF
TGTGCCAGAAGCCGTACCCTACAGGGTGGAAAAGAGACCCAGTACTTC
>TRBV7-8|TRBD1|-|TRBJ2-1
CASSLNKGASYNEQFF
TGTGCCAGCAGCTTAAACAAGGGGGCCTCCTACAATGAGCAGTTCTTC
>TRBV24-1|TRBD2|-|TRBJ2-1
CAASGTSDKGGNEQFF
TGTGCCGCCTCAGGGACTAGCGATAAAGGGGGTAATGAGCAGTTCTTC
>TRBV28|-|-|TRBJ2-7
CASSFQGLEQYF
TGTGCCAGCAGTTTCCAGGGGCTCGAGCAGTACTTC
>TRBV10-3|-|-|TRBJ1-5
CAISGQSNQPQHF
TGTGCCATCAGCGGACAGAGCAATCAGCCCCAGCATTTT
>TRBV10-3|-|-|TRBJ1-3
CAISESTSGARSGNTIYF
TGTGCCATCAGTGAGTCGACGTCAGGGGCGCGCTCTGGAAACACCATATATTTT
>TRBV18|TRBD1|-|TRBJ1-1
CASSPRGPTEAFF
TGTGCCAGCTCCCCCAGGGGGCCCACTGAAGCTTTCTTT
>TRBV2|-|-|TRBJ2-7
CAGLREEGAHEQYF
TGTGCCGGCCTGAGGGAGGAGGGAGCGCACGAGCAGTACTTC
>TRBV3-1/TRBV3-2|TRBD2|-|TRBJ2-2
CASSPLSGSPGELFF
TGTGCCAGCAGCCCCCTTAGCGGGAGTCCCGGGGAGCTGTTTTTT
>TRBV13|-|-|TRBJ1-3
CASSSMDSGNTIYF
TGTGCCAGCAGCTCTATGGACAGTGGAAACACCATATATTTT
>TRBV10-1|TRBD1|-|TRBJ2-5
CASNDRGQTQYF
TGCGCCAGCAACGACAGGGGGCAGACCCAGTACTTC
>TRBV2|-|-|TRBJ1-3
CASSLRGDFGNTIYF
TGTGCCAGCAGTTTACGGGGTGATTTTGGAAACACCATATATTTT
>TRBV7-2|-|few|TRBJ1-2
CASSQDWGSGYTF
TGTGCCAGCAGCCAAGATTGGGGCTCTGGCTACACCTTC
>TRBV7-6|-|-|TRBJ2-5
CASSLQGPKTQYF
TGTGCCAGCAGCCTACAGGGCCCCAAGACCCAGTACTTC
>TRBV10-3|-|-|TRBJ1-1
CAIRVQKNTEAFF
TGTGCCATCAGGGTTCAGAAGAACACTGAAGCTTTCTTT
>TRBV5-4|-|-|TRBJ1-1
CASSLGQTPKRDTEAFF
TGTGCCAGCAGCTTGGGACAGACGCCAAAAAGGGACACTGAAGCTTTCTTT
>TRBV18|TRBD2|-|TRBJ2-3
CASSGLAGDTDTQYF
TGTGCCAGCTCCGGACTAGCGGGAGACACAGATACGCAGTATTTT
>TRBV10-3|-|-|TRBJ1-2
CAISESTRAGDHGYTF
TGTGCCATCAGTGAGTCCACAAGGGCAGGGGACCATGGCTACACCTTC
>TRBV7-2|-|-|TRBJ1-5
CASSLLSGNNQPQHF
TGTGCCAGCAGCTTATTGTCCGGTAACAATCAGCCCCAGCATTTT
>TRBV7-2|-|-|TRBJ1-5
CASSLAWGPNNQPQHF
TGTGCCAGCAGCTTAGCTTGGGGGCCAAACAATCAGCCCCAGCATTTT
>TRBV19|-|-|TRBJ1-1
CASSARGTEAFF
TGTGCCAGTAGTGCGCGGGGAACTGAAGCTTTCTTT